The rows below give T cell receptor beta chains drawn from one sample of a study of blood T cell repertoires in COVID-19. The protocol was immunoSEQ multiplex PCR, while the TCRdb copy is restricted to in-frame clones and leaves out a portion. This table has about 93,000 clones, around nine tenths appearing once. The sample comprised peripheral blood. The source is a woman of 80 years or more with acute or convalescent COVID-19. Both conserved end residues are part of each CDR3. D genes are given only for firm matches. Not all rows give a size; the values are once, few, many and, for expanded clones, a class.

TGTGCCAGCAGACGAGGACAGGGTACCTACGAGCAGTACTTC	CASRRGQGTYEQYF	TRBJ2-7	-	TRBV6-5	TRBD1
TGTGCCAGCAGCGTAGATAGAGACAGCCGCTCTGGAAACACCATATATTTT	CASSVDRDSRSGNTIYF	TRBJ1-3	once	TRBV9	-
TGTGCCACCAGCAGGGGACAGGGTTTAGGCTACACCTTC	CATSRGQGLGYTF	TRBJ1-2	-	TRBV15	TRBD1
TGTGCCAGCAGCTTAGGACTACGCGAAACACGGGGGGCAGATACGCAGTATTTT	CASSLGLRETRGADTQYF	TRBJ2-3	-	TRBV7-6	TRBD2
TGTGCCAGCAGCTTTGGACTAGCGGGGGACCAAGAGACCCAGTACTTC	CASSFGLAGDQETQYF	TRBJ2-5	-	TRBV7-9	TRBD2
TGCGCCAGCAGCTTGGAGACCGGGACAGGGACTAGCACAGATACGCAGTATTTT	CASSLETGTGTSTDTQYF	TRBJ2-3	-	TRBV5-1	TRBD1
TGTGCCAGCAAACCCACAGGGGACTCTGGAAACACCATATATTTT	CASKPTGDSGNTIYF	TRBJ1-3	-	TRBV6-5	TRBD1
TGTGCCAGCAGCTATGACGGGGGTGCTGGCTACACCTTC	CASSYDGGAGYTF	TRBJ1-2	few	TRBV7-2	-
TGTGCCAGCAGTGTTGAGGGACAGGGGTGGCGTCAGCCCCAGCATTTT	CASSVEGQGWRQPQHF	TRBJ1-5	-	TRBV6-1	TRBD1
TGCGCCAGCAGCACAGGGGCGGGGAACACTGAAGCTTTCTTT	CASSTGAGNTEAFF	TRBJ1-1	-	TRBV5-1	TRBD1
TGCGCCAGCAGCTTGGAGGCAGGCCGCTCTGGAAACACCATATATTTT	CASSLEAGRSGNTIYF	TRBJ1-3	-	TRBV5-1	-
TGTGCCAGCAGTTGGGCAGGCCAGCTCTATGGCTACACCTTC	CASSWAGQLYGYTF	TRBJ1-2	-	TRBV28	-
TGTGCCACGTCAGCGGGAGGGTACACAGATACGCAGTATTTT	CATSAGGYTDTQYF	TRBJ2-3	once	TRBV19	TRBD2
TGTGCCAGTCGTCCGGGACACCAGAACACTGAAGCTTTCTTT	CASRPGHQNTEAFF	TRBJ1-1	-	TRBV2	-
TGTGCCAGCAGCTTAGCGCCGGTACAGGCGGCGAACTATGGCTACACCTTC	CASSLAPVQAANYGYTF	TRBJ1-2	-	TRBV7-2	-
TGTGCCAGCTCACTCAGCGGGGGCCCATACGAGCAGTACTTC	CASSLSGGPYEQYF	TRBJ2-7	-	TRBV18	TRBD2
TGTGCCAGCGATCAAATTAACAGGGGTTCACCCCTCCACTTT	CASDQINRGSPLHF	TRBJ1-6	-	TRBV2	TRBD1